Below are 2 T cell receptor beta chains sequenced from a single sample in a study of T-cell memory formation after mild COVID-19. TCRdb re-called the 5' RACE reads with MiXCR, one entry per CDR3 protein. Counted here are about 600,000 distinct CDR3 sequences, about 22% occurring once; the ten biggest clones make up approximately 8.4%. Sample: PBMCs or a T cell subset sorted from them (not recorded which). These receptors all come from an adult woman who had mild COVID-19 (a few samples of this study predate the infection). Cell type and time point are not known.

This clonotype showed up just a few times. The chain is built from TRBV12-3 or TRBV12-4 and TRBJ2-1; TRBD2 agrees at 8 bases. This CDR3 has 13 amino acids. The V gene end was trimmed by 3 bases and the J gene end by 9 bases; junction bases not matched to a gene: 4. This chain's CDR3 is CASSLAREGEQFF. CDR3 bases: TGTGCCAGCAGTTTGGCTCGGGAGGGTGAGCAGTTCTTC.

This clonotype appeared a few times. V and J are TRBV16 and TRBJ1-5; D remains unclear. V was shortened by 4 bases and J by 5 bases, with 12 bases between the two germline ends. The germline V gene has CDR1 KGHSY and CDR2 FQNENV. This CDR3 comprises 14 residues. CDR3 loop: CASSLSSLDQPQHF. CDR3 nucleotide sequence: TGTGCCAGCAGCCTCTCCAGTTTGGATCAGCCCCAGCATTTT.